The 10 T cell receptor beta chains in this list originate from one sample, sequenced in a study of metastatic and nonmetastatic thyroid tumors. MiXCR reprocessed the PCR reads for TCRdb. Of 15,000 or so clones listed, roughly 32% are singletons. The entire patient cohort was treatment-naive prior to thyroid surgery. The sequencing sample was made of tumor tissue. These receptors were taken from a female donor with papillary thyroid cancer or a benign thyroid nodule (not recorded which). Some clones in this sample may be carry-over from other donors' samples.

This clone has ten or more counts. The V gene is TRBV27, the J gene TRBJ2-5; possibly TRBD1 for D (7 bases). Germline V CDR1 and CDR2: MNHEY, SMNVEV (reference sequence). The CDR3 loop spans 13 amino acids. Trimming stripped 7 bases from V and 5 bases from J, with 14 bases between. CDR3 in DNA: TGTGCCAGCAATCAACAGGGGACTGAGACCCAGTACTTC. This translates into CASNQQGTETQYF.

The chain is built from TRBV11-2 and TRBJ2-1; D is perhaps TRBD2 (6 bases). Germline loops: CDR1 SGHAT, CDR2 FQNNGV. The CDR3 spans 16 residues. Trimming removed 3 bases from V and 1 base from J, with 13 bases in between. The CDR3 loop reads CASSLNSGGSYNEQFF. The DNA for the CDR3 is TGTGCCAGCAGCTTGAATAGCGGTGGGTCCTACAATGAGCAGTTCTTC.

This clone was picked up many times. This chain uses TRBV18 with TRBJ1-5; perhaps TRBD1 as D (6 bases). The germline V and J ends were trimmed by 2 bases and 7 bases, with 9 bases remaining between them. CDR1 and CDR2 from the germline V gene are KGHSH and LQKENI. The CDR3 extends over 13 amino acids. The CDR3 loop reads CASSPKQGQPQHF. In DNA form, the CDR3 reads TGTGCCAGCTCACCAAAGCAGGGGCAGCCCCAGCATTTT.

V and J are TRBV4-1 and TRBJ1-5, with 8 bases lining up with TRBD1. J was trimmed by 8 bases and V by 0 bases; bases with no gene match: 6. Germline-derived CDR1 and CDR2 are MGHRA and YSYEKL. The CDR3 has 15 residues. This CDR3 reads CASSQDIAGGKPQHF. In nucleotides, the CDR3 is TGCGCCAGCAGCCAAGATATCGCAGGGGGCAAGCCCCAGCATTTT.

This clone appeared a few times. The J gene is TRBJ2-1, the V gene TRBV2; TRBD2 matches 9 bases. Trimming cost V 6 bases and J 8 bases; bases outside gene matches: 11. CDR3 size: 15 residues. The germline V gene encodes CDR1 SNHLY and CDR2 FYNNEI. The CDR3 DNA is TGTGCCAGCAGGGTAGCGGGAGCGGGGGGCCATGAGCAGTTCTTC. Its protein product is CASRVAGAGGHEQFF.

This clone was detected many times. The chain combines TRBV7-9 with TRBJ1-1; 9 bases agree with TRBD1. Per germline, CDR1 SEHNR and CDR2 FQNEAQ (reference sequence). The V and J ends lost 4 bases and 6 bases, in that order; junction bases with no gene match: 9. The CDR3 runs 15 residues. The CDR3 DNA sequence: TGTGCCAGCAGCTCCCCACAGGGGGCGTCGGCTGAAGCTTTCTTT. This gives the protein CASSSPQGASAEAFF.

This clone has only a few counts. The CDR3 DNA reads TGTGCCAGCAGTTGGGGAGTTGAAGAGACCCAGTACTTC. It encodes CASSWGVEETQYF. The chain couples TRBV12-3 or TRBV12-4 to TRBJ2-5; TRBD2 might be the D (5 bases). V lost 4 bases to trimming and J lost 3 bases, with 9 bases between them. This CDR3 region has 13 residues.

This clone was counted ten times or more. V gene TRBV29-1 combines with J gene TRBJ1-2, with TRBD1 as a possible D gene (6 bases). The CDR3 has 14 residues. V lost 1 base, J lost 8 bases, and 17 bases lay in between. Germline lookup yields CDR1 SQVTM and CDR2 ANQGSEA. The CDR3 loop reads CSVEGAYRGRGYTF. Written as DNA, the CDR3 is TGCAGCGTTGAAGGGGCTTACCGGGGGCGAGGCTACACCTTC.

This clone was counted ten times or more. The chain combines TRBV6-1 with TRBJ2-7, with TRBD2 matching over 8 bases. The CDR3 has 15 residues. V was pared by 5 bases and J by 7 bases, with 13 bases of the junction left unmatched. Germline V gene data show CDR1 as MNHNS and CDR2 as SASEGT. DNA of the CDR3: TGTGCCAGCAGTCCCACGGGAGGGAGGTTTAGAGAGCAGTACTTC. As protein: CASSPTGGRFREQYF.

This clone was found many times. This chain uses TRBV28 with TRBJ2-7; D remains unclear. Trimming pared 5 bases from V and 2 bases from J, leaving 13 bases between. This CDR3 comprises 14 residues. CDR1 is MDHEN and CDR2 is SYDVKM in the germline V gene. The CDR3: CASSPGLPPYEQYF. The CDR3 nucleotides read TGTGCCAGCAGTCCGGGCCTACCCCCCTACGAGCAGTACTTC.